These 17 T cell receptor beta chains were sequenced from one sample in a study of blood T cells in healthy people across ages. Together with a sample-barcoded 5' primer, a J-beta primer mix was included in a second PCR lasting about 7 to 11 cycles. TCRdb redid the calling of the 5' RACE reads with MiXCR, one entry per CDR3 protein. This table has more than 700,000 distinct CDR3 sequences, less than 70% appearing once. Sequencing input: blood. The receptors shown here come from an elderly man in good health.

The J gene is TRBJ2-1, the V gene TRBV20-1, with D hard to call. Germline assignment: CDR1 DFQATT and CDR2 SNEGSKA (reference sequence). Trimming pared 6 bases from V and 7 bases from J, leaving 22 bases between. The CDR3 is 15 amino acids. CDR3 sequence (DNA): TGCAGTGCCCCCGGGCGCCTACACGGTCGGAATGAGCAGTTCTTC. This translates into CSAPGRLHGRNEQFF.

This clonotype was recorded a few times. The chain has TRBV5-6 and TRBJ1-2; 7 positions agree with TRBD1. This CDR3 has 13 residues. V trimming: 3 bases; J trimming: 6 bases; junction bases outside the gene matches: 5. Germline V CDR1 and CDR2: SGHDT, YYEEEE. The CDR3 sequence: CASSSDRDHGYTF. The DNA of the CDR3 is TGTGCCAGCAGCTCAGACAGGGACCATGGCTACACCTTC.

This clonotype has just one count. The chain recombines TRBV6-1 with TRBJ2-1, with TRBD1 identical over 10 bases. The V and J ends lost 7 bases and 7 bases, in that order; junction bases with no gene match: 13. The CDR3 runs 16 residues. Germline loops: CDR1 MNHNS, CDR2 SASEGT. The CDR3: CASKQTGTGDGNEQFF. In DNA form, the CDR3 reads TGTGCCAGCAAACAAACCGGGACAGGGGATGGGAATGAGCAGTTCTTC.

The genes are TRBV12-3 or TRBV12-4 and TRBJ1-4; the D gene is possibly TRBD1 (5 bases). V was pared by 5 bases and J by 8 bases, with 18 bases between. This CDR3 region has 15 residues. CDR3 region: CASSPTAGQREKLFF. The CDR3 region has the DNA TGTGCCAGCAGTCCCACGGCAGGGCAAAGGGAAAAACTGTTTTTT.

This clonotype was seen a single time. This sequence joins TRBV19 and TRBJ2-5; maybe TRBD2 (6 bases). Germline CDR1 reads LNHDA; CDR2 reads SQIVND (reference sequence). The CDR3 covers 14 residues. V lost 5 bases and J 9 bases, leaving 19 bases between the germline ends. CDR3 in amino acids: CASSPLEGGGSQYF. In nucleotides, the CDR3 is TGTGCCAGTAGTCCCCTTGAGGGAGGAGGGTCCCAGTACTTC.

The chain recombines TRBV24-1 with TRBJ2-4; no definite D call. CDR1 is KGHDR and CDR2 is SFDVKD in the germline V gene. The CDR3 extends over 12 amino acids. Trimming pared 4 bases from V and 9 bases from J, leaving 9 bases between. In DNA form, the CDR3 reads TGTGCCACCAGTGAGAACAGCGCCATTCAGTACTTC. It encodes CATSENSAIQYF.

V is TRBV5-1 and J is TRBJ2-4; 9 bases are shared with TRBD2. The assigned J gene may be wrong: the sequence end matches TRBJ2-7 better. Per germline, CDR1 SGHRS and CDR2 YFSETQ. This CDR3 has 15 residues. The CDR3 DNA reads TGCGCCAGCAGCTTCGGGGTAGCGGGAGTCTTCGAGCAGTACTTC. This sequence encodes CASSFGVAGVFEQYF.

This chain joins TRBV2 and TRBJ2-6; D gene uncertain. V dropped 3 bases and J dropped 2 bases, with 11 bases sitting between them. The CDR3 has 16 residues. Germline-derived CDR1 and CDR2 are SNHLY and FYNNEI. This CDR3 is CASSDTRGAGANVLTF. The CDR3, as DNA: TGTGCCAGCAGTGATACGCGCGGCGCTGGGGCCAACGTCCTGACTTTC.

This clonotype was recorded a few times. The gene calls are TRBV27 and TRBJ2-1; D might be TRBD1 or TRBD2, each matching 6 bases. Per germline, CDR1 MNHEY and CDR2 SMNVEV (reference sequence). CDR3 length: 17 residues. V lost 2 bases, J lost 8 bases, and 22 bases lay in between. The CDR3, as DNA: TGTGCCAGCAGTTTACTCTCCCGGGGGCGACGTTCGTATGAGCAGTTCTTC. Amino acid sequence: CASSLLSRGRRSYEQFF.

This clonotype has a handful of counts. The V gene is TRBV14, the J gene TRBJ2-3, with a possible D match to TRBD1 (6 bases). Germline CDR1 reads SGHDN; CDR2 reads FVKESK. Trimming pared 2 bases from V and 14 bases from J, leaving 17 bases between. The CDR3 extends over 13 amino acids. The CDR3 is CASSQSRGRYAYF. For the CDR3, the DNA is TGTGCCAGCAGCCAATCCAGGGGAAGATACGCGTATTTT.

This clonotype was counted between two and nine times. The chain has TRBV20-1 and TRBJ2-7; TRBD1 matches at 9 bases. Per the germline V gene, CDR1 is DFQATT and CDR2 is SNEGSKA (reference sequence). Germline trimming cut 8 bases from V and 3 bases from J; bases unmatched to any gene: 8. The CDR3 runs to 13 residues. The CDR3 sequence: CSTPTGGLYEQYF. The DNA of the CDR3 is TGCAGTACTCCGACAGGGGGGCTCTACGAGCAGTACTTC.

J is TRBJ1-1 and V is TRBV7-2, with a weak D call TRBD1 (5 bases). V was clipped by 2 bases and J by 6 bases, with 13 bases between them. Germline V gene lookup returns CDR1 SGHTA and CDR2 FQGNSA. This CDR3 contains 14 residues. This CDR3 is CASSLFPGRAEAFF. The CDR3, as DNA: TGTGCCAGCAGCTTATTCCCAGGGAGGGCTGAAGCTTTCTTT.

The V call is TRBV20-1, the J call TRBJ2-3; TRBD1 might be the D (5 bases). Germline lookup yields CDR1 DFQATT and CDR2 SNEGSKA (reference sequence). Trimming stripped 6 bases from V and 1 base from J, with 14 bases between. CDR3 length: 14 residues. The CDR3 DNA follows: TGCAGTGCAAAGGACCCCAGGGGCACAGATACGCAGTATTTT. Its translation is CSAKDPRGTDTQYF.

This clonotype was seen only a few times. CDR3: CASSLEGQGNTEAFF. CDR3 sequence (DNA): TGCGCCAGCAGCTTGGAGGGACAAGGGAACACTGAAGCTTTCTTT. J is TRBJ1-1 and V is TRBV5-1; weak D call: TRBD1 (6 bases). Per germline, CDR1 SGHRS and CDR2 YFSETQ. V lost 0 bases, J lost 1 base, and 10 bases lay in between. This CDR3 contains 15 residues.

This sequence joins TRBV5-6 and TRBJ1-2; TRBD1 aligns across 7 bases. V was pared by 3 bases and J by 4 bases, with 6 bases of the junction left unmatched. Per germline, CDR1 SGHDT and CDR2 YYEEEE. The CDR3 spans 14 residues. In DNA form, the CDR3 reads TGTGCCAGCAGCTCGGCACAGGGGAGCTATGGCTACACCTTC. It codes for CASSSAQGSYGYTF. Full variable domain (rest looked up from reference TRBV5-6 and TRBJ1-2): DAGVTQSPTHLIKTRGQQVTLRCSPKSGHDTVSWYQQALGQGPQFIFQYYEEEERQRGNFPDRFSGHQFPNYSSELNVNALLLGDSALYLCASSSAQGSYGYTFGSGTRLTVV.

The rearrangement joins TRBV15 to TRBJ2-7, with D perhaps given as TRBD1 or TRBD2 (6 bases each). Germline V gene sequence: CDR1 LNHNV, CDR2 YYDKDF (reference sequence). The CDR3 loop spans 15 amino acids. V lost 3 bases, J lost 2 bases, and 14 bases lay in between. The DNA of the CDR3 is TGTGCCACCAGCAGGGACGGGGGCCTCGCCTACGAGCAGTACTTC. It translates to CATSRDGGLAYEQYF.

The chain couples TRBV20-1 to TRBJ2-4, with 7 bases fitting TRBD1. Germline CDR1 DFQATT, CDR2 SNEGSKA (reference sequence). V dropped 5 bases and J dropped 13; count of bases not matched to a gene: 11. This CDR3 contains 12 residues. In DNA form, the CDR3 reads TGCAGTGCTCCCCACAGGGGAAGTGAGCAGTACTTC. This sequence encodes CSAPHRGSEQYF.